This TCR beta chain was recorded in a study of blood T cells in healthy people across ages. Germline assignment: CDR1 MNHEY and CDR2 SVGAGI. V lost 6 bases and J lost 5; bases outside the gene matches: 4. This CDR3 contains 13 residues. Study outcomes and limitations: It was held that diversity estimates obtained from one million T cells represented underestimates.

Together with a sample-barcoded 5' primer, a J-beta primer mix was included in a second PCR lasting about 6 to 12 cycles. Every single cDNA molecule received a tag from a template-switch adaptor with 12 random nucleotides. TCRdb itself ran the 5' RACE reads through MiXCR, one entry per CDR3 protein. Among 1.5 million to 2 million distinct CDR3 sequences, roughly 49% were seen once, and the ten largest hold more than 2%. For this clonotype: The antigen is undetermined.

Donors were systemically healthy Caucasian individuals from Russia aged roughly 6 to 100 years. This rearrangement joins TRBV6-5 to TRBJ2-3; 8 bases fit TRBD2. Material for sequencing was blood. The receptor's source is a woman between 40 and 50 years old in good health. CDR3 region: CASRDGGGDTQYF. The CDR3 coding sequence is TGTGCCAGCAGGGACGGGGGGGGAGATACGCAGTATTTT.